The clone carrying this T cell receptor (beta chain) was picked up many times. The length of the CDR3 is 12 residues. J lost 9 bases, V lost 2 bases, and 2 bases had no gene match. This sample was taken from a study of identical twins. A single record per CDR3 protein comes from TCRdb applying MiXCR to the 5' RACE reads. The sample has hundreds of thousands of distinct CDR3 sequences, over 8.5% seen once; the top ten hold around 0.98%. The sample also formed part of further work on yellow fever vaccine responses in identical twins.

The gene calls are TRBV12-3 or TRBV12-4 and TRBJ2-3; 7 bases agree with TRBD1. The receptor's source is a woman aged 18-29 years in good health. Sequencing was done on a sample of PBMCs. CDR3 sequence reads: CASSLTGVTQYF. The CDR3 nucleotides read TGTGCCAGCAGTTTAACAGGGGTCACGCAGTATTTT.